Listed below are T cell receptor beta chains from one sample, sequenced in a study of cytomegalovirus exposure and HLA in healthy donors. This table comes from immunoSEQ multiplex PCR, and its TCRdb copy is limited to in-frame clones, with some not included. The data show 250,000 to 350,000 clones, with 86% seen just once and roughly 4% held by the top ten. Sequencing input: PBMCs. The receptors here all came from a man in his forties or fifties in good health and CMV-seropositive. CDR3s include the opening cysteine and the closing phenylalanine or tryptophan. The order of the fields is D gene, V gene, J gene, clone size, CDR3 DNA, CDR3 protein. D genes are given only for firm matches. Clone size is stated in some rows and not others, as once, few, many or a class when expanded.

d_gene: TRBD2
v_gene: TRBV6-5
j_gene: TRBJ2-3
abundance: once
CDR3nt: TGTGCCAGCAACCCCCCGGGACTAGCTACGCAGTATTTT
CDR3aa: CASNPPGLATQYF

d_gene: .
v_gene: TRBV28
j_gene: TRBJ2-7
abundance: once
CDR3nt: TGTGCCAGCAGTGACTACTCCTACGAGCAGTACTTC
CDR3aa: CASSDYSYEQYF

d_gene: .
v_gene: TRBV5-1
j_gene: TRBJ2-7
abundance: .
CDR3nt: TGCGCCAGCAGCTACCCAGGAAACGAGCAGTACTTC
CDR3aa: CASSYPGNEQYF

d_gene: TRBD1
v_gene: TRBV5-1
j_gene: TRBJ2-1
abundance: once
CDR3nt: TGCGCCAGCAGCTTGGCTGCGGGACAGGCGGTTCATGAGCAGTTCTTC
CDR3aa: CASSLAAGQAVHEQFF

d_gene: TRBD1
v_gene: TRBV7-3
j_gene: TRBJ2-2
abundance: .
CDR3nt: TGTGCCAGCAGCTTAAGGGACAGGGGCTCGTTGAACACCGGGGAGCTGTTTTTT
CDR3aa: CASSLRDRGSLNTGELFF

d_gene: .
v_gene: TRBV5-1
j_gene: TRBJ2-3
abundance: .
CDR3nt: TGCGCCAGCAGCGCCGATGCCGGGTCTTTGGGAGATACGCAGTATTTT
CDR3aa: CASSADAGSLGDTQYF

d_gene: TRBD2
v_gene: TRBV9
j_gene: TRBJ2-1
abundance: .
CDR3nt: TGTGCCAGCAGCGCTAGCGGATACTCCTACAATGAGCAGTTCTTC
CDR3aa: CASSASGYSYNEQFF

d_gene: .
v_gene: TRBV5-4
j_gene: TRBJ2-1
abundance: .
CDR3nt: TGTGCCAGCAGCCTCGACATCCCGGTCTACAATGAGCAGTTCTTC
CDR3aa: CASSLDIPVYNEQFF

d_gene: TRBD2
v_gene: TRBV7-9
j_gene: TRBJ2-5
abundance: .
CDR3nt: TGTTCCAGCAGCCCCGTGGGAGCTAGCGGGCGGGGGGAGACCCAGTACTTC
CDR3aa: CSSSPVGASGRGETQYF

d_gene: .
v_gene: TRBV6-5
j_gene: TRBJ2-6
abundance: .
CDR3nt: TGTGCCAGCAGTTACTCGTCCGTAGCCGGGGCCAACGTCCTGACTTTC
CDR3aa: CASSYSSVAGANVLTF

d_gene: .
v_gene: TRBV27
j_gene: TRBJ1-1
abundance: .
CDR3nt: TGTGCCAGCAGTTTGCGGGAGAGCACTGAAGCTTTCTTT
CDR3aa: CASSLRESTEAFF

d_gene: .
v_gene: TRBV28
j_gene: TRBJ1-2
abundance: .
CDR3nt: TGTGCCAGCAGTCCCGCACTGGCCCCGGGAAGGGGCTACACCTTC
CDR3aa: CASSPALAPGRGYTF

d_gene: TRBD2
v_gene: TRBV14
j_gene: TRBJ2-7
abundance: .
CDR3nt: TGTGCCAGCAGCCATAGACTAGCTCGCTACGGGCAGTACTTC
CDR3aa: CASSHRLARYGQYF

d_gene: .
v_gene: TRBV11-2
j_gene: TRBJ2-7
abundance: once
CDR3nt: TGTGCCAGCAGAGTAACACCCTACGAGCAGTACTTC
CDR3aa: CASRVTPYEQYF

d_gene: .
v_gene: TRBV5-1
j_gene: TRBJ2-5
abundance: .
CDR3nt: TGCGCCAGCAGCTTGGGAGCCAGGGTAGAGACCCAGTACTTC
CDR3aa: CASSLGARVETQYF

d_gene: TRBD1
v_gene: TRBV5-4
j_gene: TRBJ1-1
abundance: .
CDR3nt: TGTGCCAGCAGCCCGACAGGGGGCAAGAGGAACACTGAAGCTTTCTTT
CDR3aa: CASSPTGGKRNTEAFF

d_gene: .
v_gene: TRBV5-1
j_gene: TRBJ1-1
abundance: .
CDR3nt: TGCGCCAGCAGCTCCCAAACTACTGAAGCTTTCTTT
CDR3aa: CASSSQTTEAFF

d_gene: TRBD2
v_gene: TRBV9
j_gene: TRBJ2-7
abundance: once
CDR3nt: TGTGCCAGCAGTCCTCTAGCGGGAGGAGCCTCCTACGAGCAGTACTTC
CDR3aa: CASSPLAGGASYEQYF

d_gene: .
v_gene: TRBV28
j_gene: TRBJ1-1
abundance: .
CDR3nt: TGTGCCAGCAGGGGGACAAGGAACACTGAAGCTTTCTTT
CDR3aa: CASRGTRNTEAFF

d_gene: TRBD1
v_gene: TRBV18
j_gene: TRBJ1-2
abundance: .
CDR3nt: TGTGCCAGCTCACGTCGACAGGGGGGCCTTGAGGACTATGGCTACACCTTC
CDR3aa: CASSRRQGGLEDYGYTF

d_gene: TRBD1
v_gene: TRBV28
j_gene: TRBJ2-6
abundance: .
CDR3nt: TGTGCCAGCAGTACCGTAAGCCCCCGGGACAGGGGGGGGATGCACTCTGGGGCCAACGTCCTGACTTTC
CDR3aa: CASSTVSPRDRGGMHSGANVLTF

d_gene: .
v_gene: TRBV28
j_gene: TRBJ2-7
abundance: .
CDR3nt: TGTGCCAGCAGTTTATCGGGCCGGGGGGCGGTTACGTACTACGAGCAGTACTTC
CDR3aa: CASSLSGRGAVTYYEQYF

d_gene: .
v_gene: TRBV2
j_gene: TRBJ1-2
abundance: .
CDR3nt: TGTGCCAGCAGTGGGACAGCCTCTAACTATGGCTACACCTTC
CDR3aa: CASSGTASNYGYTF